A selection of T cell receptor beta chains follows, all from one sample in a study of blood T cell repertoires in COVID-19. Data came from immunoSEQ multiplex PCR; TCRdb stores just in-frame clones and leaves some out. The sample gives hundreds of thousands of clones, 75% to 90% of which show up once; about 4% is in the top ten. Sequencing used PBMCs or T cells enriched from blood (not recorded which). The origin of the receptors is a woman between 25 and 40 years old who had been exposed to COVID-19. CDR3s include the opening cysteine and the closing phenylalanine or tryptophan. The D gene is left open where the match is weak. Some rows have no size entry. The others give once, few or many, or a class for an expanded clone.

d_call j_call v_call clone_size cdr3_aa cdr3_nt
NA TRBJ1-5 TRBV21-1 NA CASSARLDQPQHF TGTGCCAGCAGCGCGAGACTTGATCAGCCCCAGCATTTT
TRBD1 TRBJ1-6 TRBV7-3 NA CASSQGSGGANSPLHF TGTGCCAGCAGCCAGGGGTCAGGGGGCGCCAATTCACCCCTCCACTTT
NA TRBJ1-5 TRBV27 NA CASSPQAVNQPQHF TGTGCCAGCAGTCCCCAGGCCGTCAATCAGCCCCAGCATTTT
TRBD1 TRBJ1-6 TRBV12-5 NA CASGREGQNDSPLHF TGTGCTAGTGGTCGCGAGGGACAGAACGATTCACCCCTCCACTTT
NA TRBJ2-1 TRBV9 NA CASSIQGSGDNEQFF TGTGCCAGCAGCATACAGGGATCGGGCGACAATGAGCAGTTCTTC
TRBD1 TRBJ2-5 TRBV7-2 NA CASSLAPRGSGETQYF TGTGCCAGCAGCTTAGCGCCCAGGGGGAGTGGAGAGACCCAGTACTTC
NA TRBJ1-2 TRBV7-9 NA CASSLLEGYGYTF TGTGCCAGCAGCTTATTAGAGGGCTATGGCTACACCTTC
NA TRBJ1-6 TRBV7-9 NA CASSLMDSGDSPLHF TGTGCCAGCAGCTTAATGGACTCTGGGGATTCACCCCTCCACTTT
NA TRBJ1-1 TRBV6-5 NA CASSLTGNTEAFF TGTGCCAGCAGTTTAACTGGGAACACTGAAGCTTTCTTT
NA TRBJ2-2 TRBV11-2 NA CASSSYTGELFF TGTGCCAGCAGCTCATACACCGGGGAGCTGTTTTTT
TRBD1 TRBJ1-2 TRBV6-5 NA CASNPTGESYGYTF TGTGCCAGCAACCCGACAGGGGAGTCCTATGGCTACACCTTC
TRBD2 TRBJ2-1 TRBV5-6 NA CASSIRTSGGAEQFF TGTGCCAGCAGCATTCGGACTAGCGGGGGCGCAGAGCAGTTCTTC
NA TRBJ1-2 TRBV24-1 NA CATSRTGGGYTF TGTGCCACCAGTCGGACCGGGGGGGGCTACACCTTC
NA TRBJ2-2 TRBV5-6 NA CASSRGEHGELFF TGTGCCAGCAGCCGCGGGGAACACGGGGAGCTGTTTTTT
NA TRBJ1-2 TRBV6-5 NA CASSYGAGKGGYTF TGTGCCAGCAGTTACGGGGCAGGGAAGGGTGGCTACACCTTC
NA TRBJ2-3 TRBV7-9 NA CASSLATGLTDTQYF TGTGCCAGCAGCTTAGCGACAGGACTCACAGATACGCAGTATTTT
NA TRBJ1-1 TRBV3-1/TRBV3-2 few CASSTRGRNTEAFF TGTGCCAGCAGTACACGTGGGCGGAACACTGAAGCTTTCTTT
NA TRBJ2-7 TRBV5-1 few CASSFKRETYEQYF TGCGCCAGCAGCTTTAAACGGGAGACCTACGAGCAGTACTTC
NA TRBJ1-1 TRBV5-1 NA CASSLAGTSEAFF TGCGCCAGCAGCTTGGCGGGAACCTCTGAAGCTTTCTTT
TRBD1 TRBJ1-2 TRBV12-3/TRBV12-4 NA CASSRGQGTGYTF TGTGCCAGCAGCCGCGGACAGGGCACTGGCTACACCTTC
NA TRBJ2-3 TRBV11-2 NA CASSSGSSLTDTQYF TGTGCCAGCAGCTCGGGGTCCTCTCTCACAGATACGCAGTATTTT
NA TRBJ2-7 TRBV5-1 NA CASSLVSYEQYF TGCGCCAGCAGCTTGGTCAGCTACGAGCAGTACTTC
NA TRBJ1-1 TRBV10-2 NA CASSDMNTEAFF TGCGCCAGCAGTGACATGAACACTGAAGCTTTCTTT
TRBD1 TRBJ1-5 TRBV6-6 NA CASSDGTGAGQPQHF TGTGCCAGCAGTGATGGGACAGGGGCAGGGCAGCCCCAGCATTTT
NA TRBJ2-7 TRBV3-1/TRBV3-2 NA CASSRLDSYEQYF TGTGCCAGCAGCCGTCTAGATTCCTACGAGCAGTACTTC
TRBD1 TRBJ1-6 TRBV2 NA CASSSEGQENNSPLHF TGTGCCAGCAGTAGTGAGGGACAGGAGAATAATTCACCCCTCCACTTT
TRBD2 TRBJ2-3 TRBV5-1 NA CASSLVSGGATDTQYF TGCGCCAGCAGCTTGGTTAGCGGGGGGGCAACAGATACGCAGTATTTT